The 19 T cell receptor beta chains below all came from one sample that was sequenced in a study of blood T cell repertoires in COVID-19. Repertoires were generated with immunoSEQ multiplex PCR, while TCRdb's copy carries only in-frame clones and drops some. Among approximately 140,000 clones, over 80% were seen once, and the ten largest hold approximately 5.7%. The sample consisted of PBMCs or T cells enriched from blood (not recorded which). These receptors all come from a woman aged 45-65 years who had been exposed to COVID-19.

The genes are TRBV7-2 and TRBJ2-5; 7 bases are a match to TRBD1. J gave up 1 base and V 3 bases, and 8 bases lay outside the gene matches. The CDR3 length is 16 residues. Germline assignment: CDR1 SGHTA and CDR2 FQGNSA. CDR3 coding DNA: TGTGCCAGCAGCTTTATAAGGGGGCGCGGCCAAGAGACCCAGTACTTC. It codes for CASSFIRGRGQETQYF.

This chain uses TRBV3-1 (or the pseudogene TRBV3-2) with TRBJ2-3; D perhaps matches TRBD2 (6 bases). Germline CDR1 and CDR2: LGHDT and YNNKEL (reference sequence). This CDR3 has 15 residues. The germline V and J ends were trimmed by 4 bases and 3 bases, with 14 bases remaining between them. CDR3 DNA: TGTGCCAGCAGCCTTGTAGCGGAAGAAACAGATACGCAGTATTTT. It yields the protein CASSLVAEETDTQYF.

The chain uses TRBV9 and TRBJ2-7; 9 nucleotides line up with TRBD2. This CDR3 region has 16 residues. The V segment lost 4 bases and the J segment 3 bases; nucleotides outside the gene matches: 11. The germline CDR1 and CDR2 sequences are SGDLS and YYNGEE. CDR3 region: CASSTRGREGLYEQYF. CDR3 coding DNA: TGTGCCAGCAGCACGAGAGGGCGGGAGGGCCTCTACGAGCAGTACTTC.

This sequence joins TRBV4-1 and TRBJ1-1; D call uncertain. This CDR3 spans 13 amino acids. Germline V gene data show CDR1 as MGHRA and CDR2 as YSYEKL. V dropped 3 bases and J dropped 6 bases, with 11 bases sitting between them. CDR3 coding DNA: TGCGCCAGCAGCCAGGAGTTGGTACCTGAAGCTTTCTTT. Encoded protein: CASSQELVPEAFF.

V usage is TRBV9 and J usage is TRBJ2-5; D is perhaps TRBD2 (6 bases). This CDR3 spans 13 amino acids. Germline assignment: CDR1 SGDLS and CDR2 YYNGEE. Deletions cut 7 bases from V and 5 bases from J, with 15 bases between. The CDR3 loop reads CASPLEAGETQYF. The CDR3, as DNA: TGTGCCAGCCCCCTGGAGGCGGGGGAGACCCAGTACTTC.

The chain employs TRBV9 and TRBJ2-1; D may be TRBD2 (6 bases). This CDR3 contains 14 residues. V lost 0 bases, J lost 13 bases, and 17 bases lay in between. Germline loops: CDR1 SGDLS, CDR2 YYNGEE. CDR3 sequence reads: CASSVEVGGAVQFF. The CDR3 DNA reads as TGTGCCAGCAGCGTAGAGGTTGGAGGGGCCGTCCAGTTCTTC. Variable domain in full (rest from reference TRBV9 and TRBJ2-1): DSGVTQTPKHLITATGQRVTLRCSPRSGDLSVYWYQQSLDQGLQFLIQYYNGEERAKGNILERFSAQQFPDLHSELNLSSLELGDSALYFCASSVEVGGAVQFFGPGTRLTVL.

This clone showed up just a few times. This rearrangement joins TRBV9 to TRBJ1-2; D ambiguous. Germline-derived CDR1 and CDR2 are SGDLS and YYNGEE. Trimming took 2 bases from V and 3 from J, leaving 8 bases between them. This CDR3 contains 13 residues. In DNA, the CDR3 is TGTGCCAGCAGCGTCGGTCACGACTATGGCTACACCTTC. As protein: CASSVGHDYGYTF.

This clone was seen a handful of times. V gene TRBV3-1 (or the pseudogene TRBV3-2) combines with J gene TRBJ1-3, with D possibly matching TRBD1 (5 bases). Trimming left V 1 base short and J 1 base short, with 17 bases between. The CDR3 has 18 amino acids. Germline V gene data show CDR1 as LGHDT and CDR2 as YNNKEL (reference sequence). Here the CDR3 reads CASSQVGHERGSGNTIYF. CDR3 DNA sequence: TGTGCCAGCAGCCAAGTTGGCCATGAAAGGGGATCTGGAAACACCATATATTTT.

The CDR3 DNA reads TGTGCCAGCAGCAGAACGCCGGGACTAGCGGATTCCTACGAGCAGTACTTC. Translated: CASSRTPGLADSYEQYF. The chain combines TRBV7-6 with TRBJ2-7; TRBD2 agrees at 11 bases. The germline V gene encodes CDR1 SGHVS and CDR2 FNYEAQ. V lost 5 bases and J lost 1; bases outside the gene matches: 10. This CDR3 spans 17 amino acids.

The J gene is TRBJ2-1, the V gene TRBV7-6; D perhaps matches TRBD1 (6 bases). CDR3 length: 14 amino acids. Looked up from germline, CDR1 is SGHVS and CDR2 is FNYEAQ. V was trimmed by 2 bases and J by 9 bases, leaving 14 bases between them. The DNA for the CDR3 is TGTGCCAGCAGCTTACTTCAGGGGATCGGTGAGCAGTTCTTC. Protein sequence: CASSLLQGIGEQFF. Full variable domain (remainder filled in from reference TRBV7-6 and TRBJ2-1): GAGVSQSPRYKVTKRGQDVALRCDPISGHVSLYWYRQALGQGPEFLTYFNYEAQQDKSGLPNDRFSAERPEGSISTLTIQRTEQRDSAMYRCASSLLQGIGEQFFGPGTRLTVL.

The chain links TRBV15 to TRBJ2-1; unclear D gene. Trimming left V 0 bases short and J 2 bases short, with 8 bases between. The CDR3 length is 15 residues. Germline V CDR1 and CDR2: LNHNV, YYDKDF (reference sequence). This CDR3 reads CATSRDRAAYNEQFF. CDR3 DNA: TGTGCCACCAGCAGAGATCGCGCGGCCTACAATGAGCAGTTCTTC.

This clone was observed at least ten times. The rearrangement links TRBV4-3 to TRBJ2-1, with TRBD2 matching 10 bases. CDR3 length: 16 residues. CDR1 is LGHNA and CDR2 is YSLEER in the germline V gene. The V segment lost 4 bases and the J segment 4 bases; nucleotides outside the gene matches: 7. CDR3 nucleotide sequence: TGCGCCAGCAGCCTCAGTAGCGGGGGGTCATACAATGAGCAGTTCTTC. It is translated as CASSLSSGGSYNEQFF.

This clone was seen only a few times. The rearrangement uses TRBV4-3 and TRBJ1-5, with a weak D call TRBD1 (5 bases). V was clipped by 0 bases and J by 6 bases, with 6 bases between them. Germline V gene lookup returns CDR1 LGHNA and CDR2 YSLEER. The CDR3 is made up of 13 amino acids. The CDR3 is CASSQERGQPQHF. In nucleotides, the CDR3 is TGCGCCAGCAGCCAAGAAAGGGGTCAGCCCCAGCATTTT.

In its sample, this clone was seen a few times. The chain recombines TRBV7-2 with TRBJ1-6, with 8 positions matching TRBD1. Germline V gene sequence: CDR1 SGHTA, CDR2 FQGNSA. This CDR3 comprises 16 residues. V trimming: 1 base; J trimming: 6 bases; junction bases outside the gene matches: 5. In nucleotides, the CDR3 is TGTGCCAGCAGCTTAGGAGGGACAGGCCTTAATTCACCCCTCCACTTT. It yields the protein CASSLGGTGLNSPLHF.

This clone was seen repeatedly, ten times or more. The V gene is TRBV10-3, the J gene TRBJ2-7; 10 bases align to TRBD1. The CDR3 length is 16 residues. V shed 2 bases, J shed 6 bases, and the junction held 10 bases outside the gene matches. CDR1 and CDR2 (germline): ENHRY, SYGVKD. The CDR3 region has the DNA TGTGCCATCAGTGAGAGGGGGACAGGGGATCTCTTCGAGCAGTACTTC. Translation: CAISERGTGDLFEQYF.

J is TRBJ1-4 and V is TRBV5-5, with TRBD1 matching 7 bases. Trimming at V came to 6 bases and at J to 6 bases, leaving 20 bases not matched to a gene. The CDR3 has 18 amino acids. The germline V gene encodes CDR1 SGHKS and CDR2 YYEKEE (reference sequence). The CDR3 region has the DNA TGTGCCAGCATCGTGTCGTATTTAGGGGGCTCGAAAGATGAAAAACTGTTTTTT. It codes for CASIVSYLGGSKDEKLFF.

This clone showed up just a few times. The chain employs TRBV5-1 and TRBJ2-3, with no clear D. The CDR3 is 14 residues long. The V end was cut by 2 bases, the J end by 4 bases, with 11 bases between. The V gene's germline CDR1 is SGHRS and CDR2 YFSETQ. The CDR3 is CASSLAIMADTQYF. The CDR3 region has the DNA TGCGCCAGCAGCTTAGCTATCATGGCAGATACGCAGTATTTT.

The chain uses TRBV6-2 or TRBV6-3 and TRBJ1-2; 9 bases agree with TRBD1. This CDR3 is built from 15 residues. V was clipped by 0 bases and J by 6 bases; unmatched bases: 5. Looked up from germline, CDR1 is MNHEY and CDR2 is SVGEGT. CDR3 in DNA: TGTGCCAGCAGTTACTCGACGGGACAGGGAAATGGCTACACCTTC. Amino acids: CASSYSTGQGNGYTF.

V gene TRBV2 combines with J gene TRBJ1-4; D remains ambiguous. The CDR3 totals 8 residues. V was shortened by 3 bases and J by 16 bases, with 3 bases between the two germline ends. Germline values: CDR1 SNHLY, CDR2 FYNNEI. The CDR3 spells CASSDQFF. CDR3 nucleotides: TGTGCCAGCAGTGACCAGTTTTTT. Full variable domain (missing parts from reference TRBV2 and TRBJ1-4): EPEVTQTPSHQVTQMGQEVILRCVPISNHLYFYWYRQILGQKVEFLVSFYNNEISEKSEIFDDQFSVERPDGSNFTLKIRSTKLEDSAMYFCASSDQFFGSGTQLSVL.